The text below deals with one TCR beta chain. Its antigen is currently unknown. This sample was included in a study of ipilimumab plus nivolumab after autologous stem cell transplantation. TCRdb's table, derived via immunoSEQ multiplex PCR, lists solely in-frame clones and lacks some. This table holds roughly 45,000 clones, about 88% found once. Patients got ipilimumab 1 mg/kg beginning 14 to 28 days post-transplant. Findings of the study overall: Authors suggest TCR repertoire, Treg phenotype and gut microbiota support further study.

Sequencing used PBMCs, obtained in a trial of ipilimumab plus nivolumab as post-transplant consolidation. This receptor was taken from a male donor with multiple myeloma.

The CDR3 region has the DNA TGTGCCAGCAGCTACCGGGACTCTTTTTACGAGCAGTACTTC. This codes for CASSYRDSFYEQYF. V gene TRBV5-6 combines with J gene TRBJ2-7, with D possibly TRBD2 on 6 matching bases. V lost 3 bases to trimming and J lost 4 bases, with 14 bases between them. Germline CDR1 is SGHDT and CDR2 is YYEEEE. The CDR3 totals 14 residues.